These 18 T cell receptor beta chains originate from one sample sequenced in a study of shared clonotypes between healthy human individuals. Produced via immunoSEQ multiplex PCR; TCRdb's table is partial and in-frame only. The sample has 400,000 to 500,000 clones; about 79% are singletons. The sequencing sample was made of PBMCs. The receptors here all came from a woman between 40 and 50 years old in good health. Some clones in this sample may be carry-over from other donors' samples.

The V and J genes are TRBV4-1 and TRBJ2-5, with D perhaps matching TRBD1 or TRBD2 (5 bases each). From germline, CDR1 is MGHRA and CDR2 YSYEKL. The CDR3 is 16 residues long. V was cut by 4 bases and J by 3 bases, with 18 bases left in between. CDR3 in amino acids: CASSPPPGWDEETQYF. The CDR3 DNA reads TGCGCCAGCAGCCCGCCCCCCGGTTGGGACGAAGAGACCCAGTACTTC.

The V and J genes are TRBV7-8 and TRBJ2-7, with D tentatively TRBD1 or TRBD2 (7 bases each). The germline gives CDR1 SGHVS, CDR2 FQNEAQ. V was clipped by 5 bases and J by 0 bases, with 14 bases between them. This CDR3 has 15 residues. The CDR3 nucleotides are TGTGCCAGCAGCCTGGGGGGGACAGCCTCCTACGAGCAGTACTTC. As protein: CASSLGGTASYEQYF.

The CDR3 DNA sequence: TGTGCCAGCAGCTTAGTAGCGGGGGCGCGAAACATTCAGTACTTC. The encoded protein is CASSLVAGARNIQYF. The chain employs TRBV7-3 and TRBJ2-4; 9 nucleotides match TRBD2. Germline CDR1 is SGHTA and CDR2 is FQGTGA. The J segment lost 6 bases and the V segment lost 2 bases, leaving 5 bases of the junction unmatched. CDR3 length equals 15 residues.

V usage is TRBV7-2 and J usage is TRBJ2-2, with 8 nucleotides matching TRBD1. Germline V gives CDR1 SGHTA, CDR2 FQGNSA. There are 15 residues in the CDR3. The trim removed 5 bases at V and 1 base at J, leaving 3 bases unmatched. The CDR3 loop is CASSPGTGNTGELFF. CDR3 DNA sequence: TGTGCCAGCAGCCCGGGGACAGGGAACACCGGGGAGCTGTTTTTT.

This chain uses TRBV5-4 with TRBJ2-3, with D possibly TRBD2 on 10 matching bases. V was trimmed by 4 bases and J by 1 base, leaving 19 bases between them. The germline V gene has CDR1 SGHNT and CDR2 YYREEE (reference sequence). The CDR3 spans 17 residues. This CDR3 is CASSRQGGTSGTDTQYF. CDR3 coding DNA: TGTGCCAGCAGCCGACAGGGGGGGACTAGCGGCACAGATACGCAGTATTTT.

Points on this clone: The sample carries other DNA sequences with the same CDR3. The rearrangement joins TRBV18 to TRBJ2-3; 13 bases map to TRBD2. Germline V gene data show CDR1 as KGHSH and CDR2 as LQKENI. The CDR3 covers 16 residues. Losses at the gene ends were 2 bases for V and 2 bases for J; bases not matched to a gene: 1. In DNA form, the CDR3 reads TGTGCCAGCTCACCAGGGACTAGCGGGAACACAGATACGCAGTATTTT. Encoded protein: CASSPGTSGNTDTQYF.

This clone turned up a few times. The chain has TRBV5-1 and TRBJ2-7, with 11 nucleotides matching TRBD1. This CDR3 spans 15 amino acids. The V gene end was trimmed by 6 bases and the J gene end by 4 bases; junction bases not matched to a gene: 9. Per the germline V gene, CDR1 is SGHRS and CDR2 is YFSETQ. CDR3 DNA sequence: TGCGCCAGCACACGAGGGACAGGGGGTAATTACGAGCAGTACTTC. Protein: CASTRGTGGNYEQYF.

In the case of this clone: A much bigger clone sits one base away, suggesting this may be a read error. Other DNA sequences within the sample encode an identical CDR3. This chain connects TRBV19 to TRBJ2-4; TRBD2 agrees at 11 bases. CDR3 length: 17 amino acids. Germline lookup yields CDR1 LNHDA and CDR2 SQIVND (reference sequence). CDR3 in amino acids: CASSLLAGVKSKNIQYF. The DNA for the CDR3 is TGTGCCAGTAGTTTACTAGCGGGAGTGAAGTCCAAAAATATTCAGTACTTC.

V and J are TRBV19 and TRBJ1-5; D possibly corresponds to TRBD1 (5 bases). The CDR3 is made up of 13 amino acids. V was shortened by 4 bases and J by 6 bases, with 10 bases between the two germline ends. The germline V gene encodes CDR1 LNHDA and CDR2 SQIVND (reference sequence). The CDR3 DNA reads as TGTGCCAGTAGTACCAGGGTTTTTCAGCCCCAGCATTTT. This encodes CASSTRVFQPQHF.

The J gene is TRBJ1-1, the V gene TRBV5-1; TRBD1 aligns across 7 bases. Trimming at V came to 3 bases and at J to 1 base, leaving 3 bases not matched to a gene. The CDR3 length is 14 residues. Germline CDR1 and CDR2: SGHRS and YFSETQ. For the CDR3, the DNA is TGCGCCAGCAGCTGGGACAGCGCGAACACTGAAGCTTTCTTT. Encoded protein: CASSWDSANTEAFF. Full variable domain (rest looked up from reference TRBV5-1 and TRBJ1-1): KAGVTQTPRYLIKTRGQQVTLSCSPISGHRSVSWYQQTPGQGLQFLFEYFSETQRNKGNFPGRFSGRQFSNSRSEMNVSTLELGDSALYLCASSWDSANTEAFFGQGTRLTVV.

The CDR3 sequence is CASSSRASGNTGELFF. In DNA form, the CDR3 reads TGTGCCAGCAGTTCACGGGCCAGCGGGAACACCGGGGAGCTGTTTTTT. The rearrangement links TRBV7-2 to TRBJ2-2; the D gene is possibly TRBD2 (5 bases). Trimming shortened V by 6 bases and J by 1 base, and 15 bases separated the two germline ends. The V gene's germline CDR1 is SGHTA and CDR2 FQGNSA. This CDR3 spans 16 amino acids. The whole variable domain, filled in from reference TRBV7-2 and TRBJ2-2, reads GAGVSQSPSNKVTEKGKDVELRCDPISGHTALYWYRQSLGQGLEFLIYFQGNSAPDKSGLPSDRFSAERTGGSVSTLTIQRTQQEDSAVYLCASSSRASGNTGELFFGEGSRLTVL.

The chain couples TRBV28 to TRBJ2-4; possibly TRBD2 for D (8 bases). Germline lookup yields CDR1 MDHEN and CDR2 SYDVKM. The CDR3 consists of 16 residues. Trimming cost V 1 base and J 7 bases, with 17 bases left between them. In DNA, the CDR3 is TGTGCCAGCAGTTTATTAAGACAGGGCGGGAGGAACATTCAGTACTTC. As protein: CASSLLRQGGRNIQYF.

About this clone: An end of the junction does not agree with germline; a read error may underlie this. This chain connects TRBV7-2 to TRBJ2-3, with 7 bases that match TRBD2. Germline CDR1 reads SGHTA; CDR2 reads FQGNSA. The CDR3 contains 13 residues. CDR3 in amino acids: CASSLAEPDTQYF. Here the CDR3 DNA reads TGTGCCAGCAGCCTAGCGGAACCAGATACGCAGTATTTT. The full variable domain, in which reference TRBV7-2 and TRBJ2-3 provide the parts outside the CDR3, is GAGVSQSPSNKVTEKGKDVELRCDPISGHTALYWYRQSLGQGLEFLIYFQGNSAPDKSGLPSDRFSAERTGGSVSTLTIQRTQQEDSAVYLCASSLAEPDTQYFGPGTRLTVL.

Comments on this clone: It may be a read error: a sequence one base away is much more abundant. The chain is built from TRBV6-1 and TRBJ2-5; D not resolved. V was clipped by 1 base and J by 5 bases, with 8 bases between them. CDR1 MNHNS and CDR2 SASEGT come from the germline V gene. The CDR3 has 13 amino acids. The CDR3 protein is CASSEGVRETQYF. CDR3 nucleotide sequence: TGTGCCAGCAGTGAAGGGGTCAGGGAGACCCAGTACTTC.

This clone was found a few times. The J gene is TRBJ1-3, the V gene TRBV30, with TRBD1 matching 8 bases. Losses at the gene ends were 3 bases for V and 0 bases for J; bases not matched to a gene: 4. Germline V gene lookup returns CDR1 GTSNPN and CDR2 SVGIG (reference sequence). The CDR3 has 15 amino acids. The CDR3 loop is CAWRDRENSGNTIYF. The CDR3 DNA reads TGTGCCTGGAGGGACAGGGAGAACTCTGGAAACACCATATATTTT.

CDR3 region: CASKGWGSDEKLFF. The DNA of the CDR3 is TGTGCCAGCAAGGGCTGGGGCTCGGATGAAAAACTGTTTTTT. This chain uses TRBV6-5 with TRBJ1-4; D perhaps matches TRBD1 (5 bases). The germline V and J ends were trimmed by 7 bases and 6 bases, with 15 bases remaining between them. This CDR3 region has 14 residues. Germline V gene data show CDR1 as MNHEY and CDR2 as SVGAGI.

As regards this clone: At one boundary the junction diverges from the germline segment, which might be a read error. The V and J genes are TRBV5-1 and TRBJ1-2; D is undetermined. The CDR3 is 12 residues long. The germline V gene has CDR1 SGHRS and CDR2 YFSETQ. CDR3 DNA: TGCGCCAGCAGTTTTACAGCCGACTTGATCTCCTTC. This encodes CASSFTADLISF.

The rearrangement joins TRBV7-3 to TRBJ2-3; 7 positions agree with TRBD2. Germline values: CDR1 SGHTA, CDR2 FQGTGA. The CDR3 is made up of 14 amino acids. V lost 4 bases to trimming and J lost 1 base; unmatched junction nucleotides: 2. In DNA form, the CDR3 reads TGTGCCAGCAGCTCTAGCGGACGCACAGATACGCAGTATTTT. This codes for CASSSSGRTDTQYF.